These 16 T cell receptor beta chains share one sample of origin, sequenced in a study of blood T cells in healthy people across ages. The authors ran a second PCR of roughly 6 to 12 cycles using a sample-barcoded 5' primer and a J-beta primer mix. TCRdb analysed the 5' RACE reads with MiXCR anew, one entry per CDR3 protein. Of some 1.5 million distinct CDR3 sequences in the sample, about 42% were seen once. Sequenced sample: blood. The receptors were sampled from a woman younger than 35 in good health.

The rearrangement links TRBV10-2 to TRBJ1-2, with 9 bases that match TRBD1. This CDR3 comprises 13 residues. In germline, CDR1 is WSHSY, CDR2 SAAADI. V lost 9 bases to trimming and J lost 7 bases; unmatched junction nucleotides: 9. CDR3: CASLDRGSGGYTF. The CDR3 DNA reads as TGCGCCAGTCTGGACAGGGGCAGTGGTGGCTACACCTTC.

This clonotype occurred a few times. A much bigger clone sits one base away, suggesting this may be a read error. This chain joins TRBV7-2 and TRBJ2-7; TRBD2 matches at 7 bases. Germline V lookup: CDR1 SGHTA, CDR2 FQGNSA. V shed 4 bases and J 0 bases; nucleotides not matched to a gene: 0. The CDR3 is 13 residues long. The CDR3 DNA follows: TGTGCCAGCAGCTGGGACTACTCCTACGAGCAGTACTTC. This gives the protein CASSWDYSYEQYF.

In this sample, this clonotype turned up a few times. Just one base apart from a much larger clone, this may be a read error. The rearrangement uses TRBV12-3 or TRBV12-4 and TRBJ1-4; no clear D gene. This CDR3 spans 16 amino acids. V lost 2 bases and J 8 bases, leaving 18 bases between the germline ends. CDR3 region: CASSLWACGYAEKLFF. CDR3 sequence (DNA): TGTGCCAGCAGTTTATGGGCCTGTGGGTATGCGGAAAAACTGTTTTTT.

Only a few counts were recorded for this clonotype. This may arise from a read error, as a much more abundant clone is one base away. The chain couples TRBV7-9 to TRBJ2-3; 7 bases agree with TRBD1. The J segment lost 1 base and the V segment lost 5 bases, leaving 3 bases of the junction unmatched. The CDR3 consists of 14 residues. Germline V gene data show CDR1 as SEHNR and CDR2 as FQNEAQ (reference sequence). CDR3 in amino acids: CASSHDRGTDTQYF. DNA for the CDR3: TGTGCCAGCAGCCATGACAGGGGCACAGATACGCAGTATTTT. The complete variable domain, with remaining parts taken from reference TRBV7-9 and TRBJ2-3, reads DTGVSQNPRHKITKRGQNVTFRCDPISEHNRLYWYRQTLGQGPEFLTYFQNEAQLEKSRLLSDRFSAERPKGSFSTLEIQRTEQGDSAMYLCASSHDRGTDTQYFGPGTRLTVL.

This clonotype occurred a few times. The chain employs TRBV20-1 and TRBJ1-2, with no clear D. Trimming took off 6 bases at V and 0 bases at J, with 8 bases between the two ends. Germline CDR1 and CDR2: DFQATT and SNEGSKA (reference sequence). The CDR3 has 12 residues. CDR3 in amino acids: CSAHVSNYGYTF. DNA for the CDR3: TGCAGTGCGCACGTCTCTAACTATGGCTACACCTTC.

CDR3 nucleotide sequence: TGCAGCGTCGTAGAAAACCAAGAGACCCAGTACTTC. Amino acid sequence: CSVVENQETQYF. The V call is TRBV29-1, the J call TRBJ2-5; D remains unclear. Germline CDR1 SQVTM, CDR2 ANQGSEA. V was cut by 6 bases and J by 0 bases, with 8 bases left in between. This CDR3 has 12 amino acids.

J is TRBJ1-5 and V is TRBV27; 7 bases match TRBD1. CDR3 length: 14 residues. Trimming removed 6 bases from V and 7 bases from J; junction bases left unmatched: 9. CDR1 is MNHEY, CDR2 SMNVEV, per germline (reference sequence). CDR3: CASSYQGVGQPQHF. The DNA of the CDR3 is TGTGCCAGCAGCTACCAGGGGGTCGGACAGCCCCAGCATTTT.

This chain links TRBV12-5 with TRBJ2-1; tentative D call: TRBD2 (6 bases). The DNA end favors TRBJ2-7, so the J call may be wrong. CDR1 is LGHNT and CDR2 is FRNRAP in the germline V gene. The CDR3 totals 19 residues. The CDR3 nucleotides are TGTGCTAGTGGTAGTTACGGACTATATTCTCAGAGCTCCTACAATGAGCAGTACTTC. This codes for CASGSYGLYSQSSYNEQYF.

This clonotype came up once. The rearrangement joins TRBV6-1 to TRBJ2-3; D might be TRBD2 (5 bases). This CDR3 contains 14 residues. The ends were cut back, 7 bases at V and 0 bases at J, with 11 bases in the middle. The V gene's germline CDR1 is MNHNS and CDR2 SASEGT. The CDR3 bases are TGTGCCAGCAACAGCGGACCGAGCACAGATACGCAGTATTTT. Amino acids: CASNSGPSTDTQYF.

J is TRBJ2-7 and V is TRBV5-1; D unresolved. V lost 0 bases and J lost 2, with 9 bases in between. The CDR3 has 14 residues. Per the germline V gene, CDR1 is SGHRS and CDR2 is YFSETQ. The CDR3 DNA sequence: TGCGCCAGCAGCTTGGCTATAGAAGCCTACGAGCAGTACTTC. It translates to CASSLAIEAYEQYF.

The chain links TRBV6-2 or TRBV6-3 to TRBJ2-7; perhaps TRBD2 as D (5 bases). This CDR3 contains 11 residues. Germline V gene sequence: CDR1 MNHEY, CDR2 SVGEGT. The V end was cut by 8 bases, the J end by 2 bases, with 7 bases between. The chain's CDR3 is CASDGAYEQYF. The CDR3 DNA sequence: TGTGCCAGCGACGGGGCCTACGAGCAGTACTTC.

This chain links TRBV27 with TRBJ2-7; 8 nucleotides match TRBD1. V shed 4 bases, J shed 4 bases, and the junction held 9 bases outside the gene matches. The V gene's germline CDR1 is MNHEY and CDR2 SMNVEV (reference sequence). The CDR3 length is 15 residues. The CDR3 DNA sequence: TGTGCCAGCAGTTCCCGTTGGCAGGGGGCTTACGAGCAGTACTTC. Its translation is CASSSRWQGAYEQYF.

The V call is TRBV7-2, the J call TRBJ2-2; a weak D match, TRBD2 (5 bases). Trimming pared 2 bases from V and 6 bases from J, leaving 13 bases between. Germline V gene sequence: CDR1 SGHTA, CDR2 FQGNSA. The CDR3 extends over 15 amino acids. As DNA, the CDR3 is TGTGCCAGCAGCTTACTAAGTAGCGTAGCCGGGGAGCTGTTTTTT. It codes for CASSLLSSVAGELFF.

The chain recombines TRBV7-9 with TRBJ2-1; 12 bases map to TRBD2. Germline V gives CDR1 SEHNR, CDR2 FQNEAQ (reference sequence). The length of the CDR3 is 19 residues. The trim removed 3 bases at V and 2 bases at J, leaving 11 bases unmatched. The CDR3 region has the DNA TGTGCCAGCAGCTTTAACCCACTAGCGGGGGGCCCAACCTACAATGAGCAGTTCTTC. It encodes CASSFNPLAGGPTYNEQFF.

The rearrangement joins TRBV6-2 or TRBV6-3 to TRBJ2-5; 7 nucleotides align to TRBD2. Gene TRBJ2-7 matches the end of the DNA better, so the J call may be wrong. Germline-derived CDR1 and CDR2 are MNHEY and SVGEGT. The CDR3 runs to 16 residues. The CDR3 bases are TGTGCCAGCAGTTCAGCCGTGGGCGGGAGTAGCAACGAGCAGTACTTC. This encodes CASSSAVGGSSNEQYF.

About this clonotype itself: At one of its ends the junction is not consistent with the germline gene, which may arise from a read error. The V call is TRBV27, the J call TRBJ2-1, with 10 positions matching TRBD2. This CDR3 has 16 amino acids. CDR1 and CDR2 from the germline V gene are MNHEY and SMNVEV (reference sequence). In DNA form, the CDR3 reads TGTGCCAGCAGCATGGGACTAGCGAACTCCTACAGTGAGCAGTTCTTC. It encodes CASSMGLANSYSEQFF.